This T cell receptor (beta chain) stems from a study of OX40 agonist ivuxolimab in advanced cancers. Overall study results and limits: The 0.1-3.0 mg/kg partial responders had among the lowest clonal expansion. Expanded clones tended on average to be more numerous among CD8+ T cells than CD4+.

As for this clone: Its antigen remains unknown.

Sequencing was performed with immunoSEQ multiplex PCR; in TCRdb, only in-frame clones are kept and a portion is missing. The table shows approximately 100,000 clones, with around 90% occurring only once. Trimming left V 5 bases short and J 2 bases short, with 13 bases between. Per the germline V gene, CDR1 is SQVTM and CDR2 is ANQGSEA. The length of the CDR3 is 14 residues. The source of this sequence is an adult with an advanced solid tumor such as melanoma, head and neck, liver or kidney cancer. The rearrangement joins TRBV29-1 to TRBJ2-1; tentatively, D is TRBD2 (6 bases). Sequencing used CD4+ or CD8+ T cells sorted from blood, obtained in a trial of the OX40 agonist ivuxolimab. CDR3 sequence: CSVSGGTTYNEQFF. CDR3 DNA sequence: TGCAGCGTTTCGGGCGGGACCACCTACAATGAGCAGTTCTTC.